This T cell receptor (beta chain) was recovered during a study of T-cell memory formation after mild COVID-19. Study-level points and caveats: Contracting CD4+ clones sat mainly in CM and EM; CD8+ in EMRA.

On this clonotype: What it binds is unknown.

TCRdb re-called the 5' RACE reads with MiXCR, one entry per CDR3 protein. The table has roughly 300,000 distinct CDR3 sequences, roughly 13% seen once; the top ten hold about a fifth. The receptor was isolated from a man younger than 30 who had mild COVID-19 (a few samples of this study predate the infection). Cell type and time point are not known. The sequencing input was PBMCs or a T cell subset sorted from them (not recorded which).

The CDR3 protein is CASSQVGGGGPSGYTF. CDR3 nucleotides: TGCGCCAGCAGCCAAGTGGGTGGCGGGGGCCCCTCTGGCTACACCTTC. The V call is TRBV4-3, the J call TRBJ1-2, with a possible D match to TRBD1 (6 bases). The CDR3 has 16 amino acids. Germline V lookup: CDR1 LGHNA, CDR2 YSLEER. Trimming cost V 1 base and J 7 bases, with 19 bases left between them.